Reported below is one TCR beta chain. The length of the CDR3 is 14 residues. Trimming shortened V by 4 bases and J by 4 bases, and 14 bases separated the two germline ends. Germline assignment: CDR1 SGHNT and CDR2 YYREEE (reference sequence). This record belongs to a study of control samples from healthy donors and cancer patients. Assay: immunoSEQ multiplex PCR; the TCRdb copy retains only in-frame clones and omits some. The sample lists 150,000 to 200,000 clones, about 94% occurring once. The clonotype was recovered from a woman between 40 and 55 years old in good health. Sequencing was carried out using blood. The V and J genes are TRBV5-4 and TRBJ1-1; D may be TRBD1 (5 bases). The CDR3 loop reads CASSPVGVTTEAFF. DNA for the CDR3: TGTGCCAGCAGCCCGGTAGGGGTCACCACTGAAGCTTTCTTT.